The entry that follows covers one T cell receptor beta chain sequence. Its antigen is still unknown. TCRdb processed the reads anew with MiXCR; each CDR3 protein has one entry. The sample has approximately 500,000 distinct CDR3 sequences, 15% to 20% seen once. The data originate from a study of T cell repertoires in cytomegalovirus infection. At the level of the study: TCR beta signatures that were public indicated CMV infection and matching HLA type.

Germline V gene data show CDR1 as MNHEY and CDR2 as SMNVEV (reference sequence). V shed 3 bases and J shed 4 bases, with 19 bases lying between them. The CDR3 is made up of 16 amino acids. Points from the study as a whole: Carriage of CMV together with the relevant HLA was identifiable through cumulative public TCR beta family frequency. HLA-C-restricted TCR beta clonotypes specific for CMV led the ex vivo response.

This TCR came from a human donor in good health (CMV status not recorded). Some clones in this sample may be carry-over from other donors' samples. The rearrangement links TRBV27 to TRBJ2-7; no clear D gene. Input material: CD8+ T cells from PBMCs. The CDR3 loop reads CASSFAPPDLIYEQYF. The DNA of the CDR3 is TGTGCCAGCAGTTTCGCCCCCCCGGACCTTATATACGAGCAGTACTTC.